These 5 T cell receptor beta chains share one sample of origin, sequenced in a study of OX40 agonist ivuxolimab in advanced cancers. Library prep was done by the immunoSEQ multiplex PCR assay. Not all clones reach the TCRdb copy of this immuneACCESS table, which keeps in-frame sequences only. Checked studies attribute under half of the gap to unresolved V genes and leave the rest unexplained. The sample table records fewer than 70,000 clones; roughly 82% of these occur just once. The top ten clones comprise 2% to 3% of the sample. The sample consisted of CD4+ or CD8+ T cells sorted from blood, taken in a trial of the OX40 agonist ivuxolimab. The receptors were sampled from an adult with an advanced solid tumor such as melanoma, head and neck, liver or kidney cancer.

This clone has just one count. The V call is TRBV4-1, the J call TRBJ1-1; D remains ambiguous. V was shortened by 1 base and J by 6 bases, with 12 bases between the two germline ends. Per the germline V gene, CDR1 is MGHRA and CDR2 is YSYEKL. This CDR3 region has 14 residues. CDR3 sequence: CASSQGQRSAEAFF. CDR3 bases: TGCGCCAGCAGCCAAGGGCAAAGAAGTGCTGAAGCTTTCTTT.

The rearrangement links TRBV19 to TRBJ2-7, with D unclear. Germline CDR1 LNHDA, CDR2 SQIVND (reference sequence). This CDR3 has 16 residues. The germline V and J ends were trimmed by 4 bases and 0 bases, with 16 bases remaining between them. The DNA for the CDR3 is TGTGCCAGTAGTACAATCTCGACGAAGAGCTCCTACGAGCAGTACTTC. This gives the protein CASSTISTKSSYEQYF.

The chain couples TRBV27 to TRBJ2-5, with unresolved D. V lost 2 bases to trimming and J lost 5 bases, with 9 bases between them. Germline CDR1 reads MNHEY; CDR2 reads SMNVEV (reference sequence). The CDR3 loop spans 13 amino acids. CDR3 region: CASSLRERETQYF. The CDR3 coding sequence is TGTGCCAGCAGTTTAAGGGAAAGGGAGACCCAGTACTTC.

In its sample, this clone was seen a few times. The chain is built from TRBV5-5 and TRBJ1-5, with D possibly being TRBD1 (6 bases). Trimming took 0 bases from V and 0 from J, leaving 7 bases between them. The CDR3 covers 15 residues. Germline V gives CDR1 SGHKS, CDR2 YYEKEE (reference sequence). The CDR3 is CASSLADSSNQPQHF. The CDR3 DNA reads TGTGCCAGCAGCTTGGCGGACAGTAGCAATCAGCCCCAGCATTTT.

This clone has just one count. The chain couples TRBV7-9 to TRBJ1-4, with no clear D. Germline V gene sequence: CDR1 SEHNR, CDR2 FQNEAQ (reference sequence). CDR3 length: 13 residues. Trimming cost V 3 bases and J 8 bases, with 10 bases left between them. In DNA, the CDR3 is TGTGCCAGCAGCTTTGGACCGGGAGAAAAACTGTTTTTT. The encoded protein is CASSFGPGEKLFF.